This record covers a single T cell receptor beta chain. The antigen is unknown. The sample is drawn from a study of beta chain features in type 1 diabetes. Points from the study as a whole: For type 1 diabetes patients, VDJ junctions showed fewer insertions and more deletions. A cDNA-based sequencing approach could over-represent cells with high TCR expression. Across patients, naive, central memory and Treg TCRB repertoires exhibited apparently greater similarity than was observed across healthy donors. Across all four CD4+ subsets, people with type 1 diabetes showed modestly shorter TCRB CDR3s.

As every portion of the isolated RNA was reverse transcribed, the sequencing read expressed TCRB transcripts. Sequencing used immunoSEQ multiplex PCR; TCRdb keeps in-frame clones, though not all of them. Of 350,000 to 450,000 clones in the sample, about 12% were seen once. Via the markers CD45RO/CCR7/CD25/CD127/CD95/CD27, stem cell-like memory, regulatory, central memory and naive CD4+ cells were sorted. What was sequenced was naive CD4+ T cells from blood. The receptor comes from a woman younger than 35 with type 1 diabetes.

The CDR3 here is CATSSLTGYEQYF. The CDR3 DNA reads TGTGCCACCAGCTCGCTGACTGGATACGAGCAGTACTTC. The chain couples TRBV15 to TRBJ2-7; no clear D. The length of the CDR3 is 13 residues. V lost 5 bases and J 4 bases, leaving 12 bases between the germline ends. From germline, CDR1 is LNHNV and CDR2 YYDKDF (reference sequence).